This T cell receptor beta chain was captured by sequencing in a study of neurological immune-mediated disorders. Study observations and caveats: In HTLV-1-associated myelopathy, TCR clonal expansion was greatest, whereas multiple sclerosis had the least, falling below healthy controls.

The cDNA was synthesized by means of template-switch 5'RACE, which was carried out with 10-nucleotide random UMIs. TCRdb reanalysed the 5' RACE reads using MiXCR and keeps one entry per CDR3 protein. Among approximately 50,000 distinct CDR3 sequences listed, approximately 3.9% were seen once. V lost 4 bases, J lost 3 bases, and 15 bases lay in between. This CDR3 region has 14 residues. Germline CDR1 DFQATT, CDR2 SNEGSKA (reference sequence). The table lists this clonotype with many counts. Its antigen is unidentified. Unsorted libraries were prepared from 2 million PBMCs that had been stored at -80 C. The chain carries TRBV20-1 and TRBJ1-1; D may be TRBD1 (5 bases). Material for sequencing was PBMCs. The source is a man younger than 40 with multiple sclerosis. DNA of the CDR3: TGCAGTGCTATGCCCGGGACTCGAGACACTGAAGCTTTCTTT. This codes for CSAMPGTRDTEAFF.